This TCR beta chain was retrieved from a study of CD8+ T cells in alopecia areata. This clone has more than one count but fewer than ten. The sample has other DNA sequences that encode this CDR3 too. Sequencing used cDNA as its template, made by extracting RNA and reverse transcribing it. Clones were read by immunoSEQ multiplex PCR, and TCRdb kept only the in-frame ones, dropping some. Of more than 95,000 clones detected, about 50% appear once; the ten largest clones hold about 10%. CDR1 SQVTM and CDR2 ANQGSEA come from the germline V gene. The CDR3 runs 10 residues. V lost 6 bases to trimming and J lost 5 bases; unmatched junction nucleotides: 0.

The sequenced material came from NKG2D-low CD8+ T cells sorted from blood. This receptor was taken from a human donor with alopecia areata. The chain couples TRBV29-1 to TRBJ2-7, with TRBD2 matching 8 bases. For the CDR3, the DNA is TGCAGCGTCGGGGGGGACGAGCAGTACTTC. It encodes CSVGGDEQYF.